This T cell receptor beta chain was sequenced in a study of glioma-infiltrating T cells. Across the whole study: Samples included WHO grade II oligodendrogliomas or astrocytomas and initial-diagnosis grade IV glioblastomas. Target coverage was roughly 4.5- to 11-fold for 850,000 to 1,000,000 blood T cells.

Comment on this clonotype: Its antigen is still unknown. This clone may be a read error of a much larger clone one base away. No conserved phenylalanine or tryptophan ends this CDR3, so it is likely a read error.

CDR1 is MNHEY and CDR2 is SMNVEV in the germline V gene (reference sequence). Trimming stripped 5 bases from V and 0 bases from J, with 10 bases between. CDR3 length: 14 amino acids. Study results and caveats: A blood CDR3 motif signature was depleted in highly divergent patients. Non-neoplastic patients had below-expected tissue-blood divergence, while all gliomas exceeded expectation.

Amplification of TCR alpha and beta CDR3 regions from RNA used iRepertoire nested multiplex PCR. MiXCR, run by TCRdb on the multiplex PCR reads, gives a single entry per CDR3 protein. Of 400,000 or so distinct CDR3 sequences listed, about two fifths are singletons. The TCR originated in a human donor with low-grade glioma or glioblastoma, undergoing nonglioma brain surgery, or in good health (not recorded which). The chain carries TRBV27 and TRBJ2-5; D may match TRBD1 or TRBD2 (5 bases each). The sample was glioma tissue, nonneoplastic brain tissue, or PBMCs (not recorded which). The CDR3 spells CASSEGPYQETQYL. In DNA form, the CDR3 reads TGTGCCAGCAGTGAGGGGCCTTACCAAGAGACCCAGTACCTC.